This TCR beta chain was identified in a study of regulatory T cells in long-lasting Graves disease. Described time point: newly diagnosed GD, antithyroid drugs for less than 3 months. RNA extracted from PBMCs served as the sequencing template. Collection of peripheral blood (roughly 9.8 milliliters) was done using EDTA tubes. Whole-study findings and limits: Fewer public clonotypes were shared by new patients (roughly 970) than by persistent patients (about 2,500). Favored usage of TRBV28, TRBJ1-2 and TRBJ2-5 was recorded in persistent disease.

From germline, CDR1 is SGHAT and CDR2 FQNNGV. Trimming took 4 bases from V and 0 from J, leaving 15 bases between them. This CDR3 contains 16 residues. Regarding this clonotype: Its antigen is still unknown.

In building TCR beta libraries, iRepertoire HTBI primers were used together with Arm-PCR of CDR3 regions. TCRdb re-called the multiplex PCR reads with MiXCR, one entry per CDR3 protein. The table lists around 330,000 distinct CDR3 sequences, more than 15% of them singletons. The clonotype comes from a female donor with Graves disease. The input for sequencing was peripheral blood mononuclear cells (PBMCs), taken at new diagnosis, from a patient treated with antithyroid drugs. The chain combines TRBV11-2 with TRBJ1-2; perhaps TRBD1 as D (6 bases). This chain's CDR3 is CASSSRTEAANYGYTF. The CDR3 DNA reads as TGTGCCAGCAGCTCCAGGACAGAGGCCGCTAACTATGGCTACACCTTC.